This record looks at one T cell receptor beta chain sequence and its context. As yet, its antigen is unknown. A minimum of 7 million PBMCs was isolated per sample. This record belongs to a study of blood T cells in healthy people across ages. Notes on the study in general: Naive CD4+ cell counts and diversity both ran higher in long-lived than in aged donors. CMV status of donors was not determined, possibly confounding expanded clonotype changes.

Using a J-beta primer mix together with a sample-barcoded 5' primer, a second PCR was run for roughly 6 to 11 cycles. Every sample returned 2.5 million or more CDR3-containing paired-end reads. MiXCR, applied by TCRdb to the 5' RACE reads, yields one record per CDR3 protein. This repertoire shows hundreds of thousands of distinct CDR3 sequences, around 45% found once; its top ten account for around 32%. The receptor was derived from a woman aged 55-70 years in good health. Material: blood.

The CDR3 spells CASKRGHEQYF. The CDR3 DNA reads as TGTGCCAGCAAGCGAGGGCACGAGCAGTACTTC. This chain links TRBV9 with TRBJ2-4; possible D gene TRBD2, 5 bases. The DNA matches TRBJ2-7 better at its end, which makes the J call doubtful. The germline V gene has CDR1 SGDLS and CDR2 YYNGEE. The CDR3 covers 11 residues.